Following are 20 T cell receptor beta chains from one sample sequenced in a study of human T cells and chemical hapten exposure. Noted time point: healthy volunteer bleed at 2 weeks. The authors extracted total RNA from unfractionated whole blood. MiXCR was run by TCRdb on the RACE reads, yielding one entry per CDR3 protein. The sample contains about 130,000 distinct CDR3 sequences, approximately 9.5% of which appear only once. Material for sequencing was whole blood. Receptors originate from a male donor in good health. Some clones in this sample may be carry-over from other donors' samples.

The V gene is TRBV6-8, the J gene TRBJ2-7; 7 nucleotides agree with TRBD1. The CDR3 extends over 16 amino acids. The junction had 17 bases not matched to a gene; V was cut back by 8 bases and J by 4 bases. Germline CDR1 MNHGY, CDR2 SAAAGT. In DNA form, the CDR3 reads TGTGCCAGCTCGCCTCGGGACAGCGATACTTGGTACGAGCAGTACTTC. Its protein product is CASSPRDSDTWYEQYF.

Here the CDR3 DNA reads TGTGCCAGCAGCTTAAGAGGACAGGGGGCAGGCTATGGCTACACCTTC. Amino acids: CASSLRGQGAGYGYTF. The gene calls are TRBV5-5 and TRBJ1-2, with 11 bases identical to TRBD1. Germline V gene lookup returns CDR1 SGHKS and CDR2 YYEKEE (reference sequence). The ends lost 2 bases at V and 4 bases at J; junction bases unmatched: 7. The CDR3 loop spans 16 amino acids.

The rearrangement links TRBV14 to TRBJ1-4; 8 positions match TRBD1. Germline CDR1 and CDR2: SGHDN and FVKESK. The trim removed 0 bases at V and 4 bases at J, leaving 7 bases unmatched. The CDR3 has 17 amino acids. The CDR3 bases are TGTGCCAGCAGCCAAGATTTTCAGACAGGGGTTAATGAAAAACTGTTTTTT. Translated: CASSQDFQTGVNEKLFF. Looking up the rest from reference TRBV14 and TRBJ1-4 gives the full variable domain: EAGVTQFPSHSVIEKGQTVTLRCDPISGHDNLYWYRRVMGKEIKFLLHFVKESKQDESGMPNNRFLAERTGGTYSTLKVQPAELEDSGVYFCASSQDFQTGVNEKLFFGSGTQLSVL.

This clonotype was observed at least ten times. This chain uses TRBV6-5 with TRBJ1-5; D remains ambiguous. Looked up from germline, CDR1 is MNHEY and CDR2 is SVGAGI. CDR3 length: 14 amino acids. V lost 6 bases to trimming and J lost 4 bases, with 13 bases between them. The CDR3 protein is CASRRPQFNQPQHF. The DNA for the CDR3 is TGTGCCAGCAGGCGGCCTCAATTTAATCAGCCCCAGCATTTT.

The chain is built from TRBV11-2 and TRBJ1-3, with a weak D call TRBD1 (5 bases). Germline CDR1 reads SGHAT; CDR2 reads FQNNGV. Trimming stripped 1 base from V and 2 bases from J, with 15 bases between. The CDR3 has 17 amino acids. The CDR3 spells CASSLGDRALAGNTIYF. The DNA of the CDR3 is TGTGCCAGCAGCTTAGGGGACCGCGCACTCGCTGGAAACACCATATATTTT.

This chain uses TRBV10-3 with TRBJ2-7; the D is unclear. Deletions cut 4 bases from V and 3 bases from J, with 13 bases between. The CDR3 is made up of 14 amino acids. Germline V gives CDR1 ENHRY, CDR2 SYGVKD. CDR3 in DNA: TGTGCCATCAGTGCCGGTTCCCCAATCTACGAGCAGTACTTC. The encoded protein is CAISAGSPIYEQYF.

This clonotype was counted at least ten times. The rearrangement links TRBV13 to TRBJ2-2, with D uncertain. V gave up 1 base and J gave up 0 bases, with 6 bases separating them. The CDR3 has 15 amino acids. Germline CDR1 PRHDT, CDR2 FYEKMQ (reference sequence). The CDR3 spells CASSLATTNTGELFF. The CDR3 nucleotides read TGTGCCAGCAGCTTAGCGACAACGAACACCGGGGAGCTGTTTTTT.

The chain uses TRBV6-2 or TRBV6-3 and TRBJ2-7; 7 nucleotides match TRBD1. The CDR3 covers 15 residues. Unmatched junction bases numbered 9, after V lost 5 bases and J lost 2 bases. CDR1 and CDR2 from the germline V gene are MNHEY and SVGEGT. The DNA for the CDR3 is TGTGCCAGCAGTGGCAGAGGACAGGACCCCTACGAGCAGTACTTC. Its protein product is CASSGRGQDPYEQYF.

This clonotype turned up a few times. The chain links TRBV20-1 to TRBJ2-7; 7 nucleotides line up with TRBD1. Germline trimming cut 5 bases from V and 6 bases from J; bases unmatched to any gene: 4. The CDR3 has 11 residues. Germline assignment: CDR1 DFQATT and CDR2 SNEGSKA (reference sequence). The CDR3 DNA reads as TGCAGTGCTGTTAACAGGGGCGAGCAGTACTTC. Encoded protein: CSAVNRGEQYF.

The CDR3 here is CASSLGQGYTGELFF. CDR3 coding DNA: TGTGCCAGCAGTTTGGGGCAGGGTTACACCGGGGAGCTGTTTTTT. The rearrangement links TRBV28 to TRBJ2-2; maybe TRBD1 (5 bases). Trimming removed 3 bases from V and 3 bases from J, with 11 bases in between. The CDR3 is 15 amino acids. Germline lookup yields CDR1 MDHEN and CDR2 SYDVKM. The complete variable domain, with remaining parts taken from reference TRBV28 and TRBJ2-2, reads DVKVTQSSRYLVKRTGEKVFLECVQDMDHENMFWYRQDPGLGLRLIYFSYDVKMKEKGDIPEGYSVSREKKERFSLILESASTNQTSMYLCASSLGQGYTGELFFGEGSRLTVL.

The gene calls are TRBV5-1 and TRBJ2-3; D is perhaps TRBD1 or TRBD2 (5 bases each). V was cut by 4 bases and J by 1 base, with 16 bases left in between. CDR1 and CDR2 (germline): SGHRS, YFSETQ. This CDR3 spans 16 amino acids. The CDR3 nucleotides are TGCGCCAGCAGCCCAGGTGAGGGGCTCGGCACAGATACGCAGTATTTT. It specifies CASSPGEGLGTDTQYF.

This clonotype has ten or more counts. V is TRBV6-1 and J is TRBJ2-5; possibly TRBD2 for D (6 bases). Germline V CDR1 and CDR2: MNHNS, SASEGT. This CDR3 contains 15 residues. Trimming shortened V by 3 bases and J by 2 bases, and 13 bases separated the two germline ends. CDR3 DNA sequence: TGTGCCAGCAGTGAGTTCAGAGGAGGGCAAGAGACCCAGTACTTC. It yields the protein CASSEFRGGQETQYF.

V usage is TRBV5-1 and J usage is TRBJ2-3; TRBD2 might be the D (6 bases). The germline V and J ends were trimmed by 2 bases and 1 base, with 14 bases remaining between them. Germline V CDR1 and CDR2: SGHRS, YFSETQ. This CDR3 spans 16 amino acids. CDR3 in amino acids: CASSLTGTSRTDTQYF. CDR3 in DNA: TGCGCCAGCAGCTTAACCGGGACTTCACGCACAGATACGCAGTATTTT.

This clonotype was observed a few times. J is TRBJ1-2 and V is TRBV7-2; tentatively, D is TRBD1 (6 bases). From germline, CDR1 is SGHTA and CDR2 FQGNSA. This CDR3 is 13 amino acids long. Trimming removed 5 bases at V and 4 bases at J, with 11 bases between. The CDR3 bases are TGTGCCAGCAGCCCGGACAGCCGCTATGGCTACACCTTC. Translation: CASSPDSRYGYTF.

This clonotype was counted between two and nine times. V is TRBV19 and J is TRBJ2-6; D uncertain. The CDR3 has 15 residues. CDR1 is LNHDA, CDR2 SQIVND, per germline (reference sequence). The germline V and J ends were trimmed by 4 bases and 4 bases, with 11 bases remaining between them. In DNA form, the CDR3 reads TGTGCCAGTAGTACCCCTGAAGGAGGGGCCAACGTCCTGACTTTC. Translating gives CASSTPEGGANVLTF.

This clonotype was detected a few times. The rearrangement links TRBV18 to TRBJ2-3; 10 bases match TRBD1. Germline CDR1 and CDR2: KGHSH and LQKENI. The CDR3 contains 16 residues. V dropped 1 base and J dropped 0; count of bases not matched to a gene: 1. The CDR3 region is CASSPQDRGSTDTQYF. The CDR3 DNA follows: TGTGCCAGCTCACCACAGGACAGGGGGAGCACAGATACGCAGTATTTT. The variable domain in full, with the rest retrieved from reference TRBV18 and TRBJ2-3, is NAGVMQNPRHLVRRRGQEARLRCSPMKGHSHVYWYRQLPEEGLKFMVYLQKENIIDESGMPKERFSAEFPKEGPSILRIQQVVRGDSAAYFCASSPQDRGSTDTQYFGPGTRLTVL.

The chain is built from TRBV5-6 and TRBJ1-4, with no clear D. CDR1 SGHDT and CDR2 YYEEEE come from the germline V gene. Trimming took 5 bases from V and 0 from J, leaving 11 bases between them. There are 15 residues in the CDR3. The CDR3 sequence is CASSPDGTTNEKLFF. The CDR3 DNA reads as TGTGCCAGCAGTCCCGACGGTACAACTAATGAAAAACTGTTTTTT.

Notes on this clonotype: This may be a read error: a much more frequent sequence differs by one nucleotide. Likely a read error: the CDR3 ends without its conserved phenylalanine or tryptophan. The rearrangement uses TRBV5-1 and TRBJ2-3, with 10 bases matching TRBD2. The germline gives CDR1 SGHRS, CDR2 YFSETQ. The V and J ends lost 0 bases and 4 bases, in that order; junction bases with no gene match: 5. The CDR3 is 16 amino acids. This chain's CDR3 is CASSLGASGGSDTQYS. The DNA for the CDR3 is TGCGCCAGCAGCTTGGGTGCTAGCGGGGGATCAGATACGCAGTATTCT.

This clonotype was detected ten times or more. The chain uses TRBV5-1 and TRBJ2-1, with D unclear. Germline-derived CDR1 and CDR2 are SGHRS and YFSETQ. The V end was cut by 4 bases, the J end by 3 bases, with 5 bases between. The CDR3 contains 12 residues. CDR3 in DNA: TGCGCCAGCAGCCCCTACTACAATGAGCAGTTCTTC. Protein: CASSPYYNEQFF.

This clonotype came up a few times. This CDR3 is CASSPGESHEQYF. The CDR3 nucleotides read TGTGCCAGCTCACCAGGGGAAAGCCACGAGCAGTACTTC. The V call is TRBV18, the J call TRBJ2-7; D not resolved. Between the trimmed V and J ends, which lost 2 bases and 5 bases, there was a span of 10 bases. CDR3 length equals 13 residues. Per the germline V gene, CDR1 is KGHSH and CDR2 is LQKENI.